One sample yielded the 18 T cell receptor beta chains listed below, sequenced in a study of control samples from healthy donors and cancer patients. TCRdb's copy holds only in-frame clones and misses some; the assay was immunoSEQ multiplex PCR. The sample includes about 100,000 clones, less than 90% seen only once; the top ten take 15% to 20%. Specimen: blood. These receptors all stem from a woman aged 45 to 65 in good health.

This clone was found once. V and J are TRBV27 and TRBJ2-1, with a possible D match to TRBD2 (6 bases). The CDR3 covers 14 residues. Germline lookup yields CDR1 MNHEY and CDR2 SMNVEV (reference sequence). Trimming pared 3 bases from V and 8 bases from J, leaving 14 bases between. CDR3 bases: TGTGCCAGCAGTTTTGAACTAGCTGTTGATGAGCAGTTCTTC. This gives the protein CASSFELAVDEQFF.

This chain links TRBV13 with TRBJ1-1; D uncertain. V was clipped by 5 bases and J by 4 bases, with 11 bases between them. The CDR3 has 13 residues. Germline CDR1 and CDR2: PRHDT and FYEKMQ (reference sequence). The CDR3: CASSPPIGTEAFF. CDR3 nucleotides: TGTGCCAGCAGCCCACCTATCGGCACTGAAGCTTTCTTT.

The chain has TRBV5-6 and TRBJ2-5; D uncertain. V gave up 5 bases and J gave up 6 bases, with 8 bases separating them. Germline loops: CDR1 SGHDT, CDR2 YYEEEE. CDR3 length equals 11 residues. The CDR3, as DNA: TGTGCCAGCAGTATTGGGAAGACCCAGTACTTC. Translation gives CASSIGKTQYF.

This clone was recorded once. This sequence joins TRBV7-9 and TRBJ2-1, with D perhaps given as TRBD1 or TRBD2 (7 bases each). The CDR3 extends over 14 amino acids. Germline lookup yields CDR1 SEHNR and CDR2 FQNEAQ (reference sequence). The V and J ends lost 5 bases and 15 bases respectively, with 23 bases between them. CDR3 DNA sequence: TGTGCCAGCAGCCGACCGCCAGGGGGGGACGGGTGGTTCTTC. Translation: CASSRPPGGDGWFF.

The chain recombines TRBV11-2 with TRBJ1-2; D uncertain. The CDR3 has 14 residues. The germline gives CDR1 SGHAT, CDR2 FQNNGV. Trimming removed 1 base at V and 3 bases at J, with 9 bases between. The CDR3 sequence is CASSLAGRDYGYTF. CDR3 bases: TGTGCCAGCAGCTTAGCAGGACGGGACTATGGCTACACCTTC. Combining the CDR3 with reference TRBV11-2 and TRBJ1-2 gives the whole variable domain EAGVAQSPRYKIIEKRQSVAFWCNPISGHATLYWYQQILGQGPKLLIQFQNNGVVDDSQLPKDRFSAERLKGVDSTLKIQPAKLEDSAVYLCASSLAGRDYGYTFGSGTRLTVV.

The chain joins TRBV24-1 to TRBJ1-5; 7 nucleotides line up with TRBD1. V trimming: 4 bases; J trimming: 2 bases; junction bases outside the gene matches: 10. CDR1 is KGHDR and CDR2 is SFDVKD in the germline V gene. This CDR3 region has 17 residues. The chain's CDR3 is CATSDHRGREGNQPQHF. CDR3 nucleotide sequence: TGTGCCACCAGTGACCACAGGGGCAGAGAGGGCAATCAGCCCCAGCATTTT.

CDR3 sequence: CAWSVLRTSGGGDTQYF. CDR3 in DNA: TGTGCCTGGAGTGTACTAAGGACTAGCGGGGGGGGAGATACGCAGTATTTT. The chain carries TRBV30 and TRBJ2-3; the match to TRBD2 covers 15 bases. The CDR3 runs to 17 residues. After removal of 0 bases from V and 5 bases from J, the junction contained 6 bases not matched to a gene. Germline V lookup: CDR1 GTSNPN, CDR2 SVGIG (reference sequence).

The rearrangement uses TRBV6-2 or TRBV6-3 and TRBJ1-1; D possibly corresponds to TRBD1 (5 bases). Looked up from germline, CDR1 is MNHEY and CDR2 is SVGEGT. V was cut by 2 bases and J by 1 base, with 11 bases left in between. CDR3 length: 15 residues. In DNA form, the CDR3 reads TGTGCCAGCAGTTACGGGGCAGGACCGAACACTGAAGCTTTCTTT. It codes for CASSYGAGPNTEAFF.

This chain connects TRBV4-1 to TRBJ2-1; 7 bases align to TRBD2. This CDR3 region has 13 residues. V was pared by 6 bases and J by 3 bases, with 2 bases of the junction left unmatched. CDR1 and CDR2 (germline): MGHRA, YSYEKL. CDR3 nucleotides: TGCGCCAGCAGGGCTAGCGGCTACAATGAGCAGTTCTTC. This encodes CASRASGYNEQFF.

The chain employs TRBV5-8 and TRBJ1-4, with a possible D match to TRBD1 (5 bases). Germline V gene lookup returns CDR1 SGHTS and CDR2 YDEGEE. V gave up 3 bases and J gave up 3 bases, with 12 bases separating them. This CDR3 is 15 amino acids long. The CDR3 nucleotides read TGTGCCAGCAGCTCCCGGGGGGGAGCTAATGAAAAACTGTTTTTT. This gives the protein CASSSRGGANEKLFF.

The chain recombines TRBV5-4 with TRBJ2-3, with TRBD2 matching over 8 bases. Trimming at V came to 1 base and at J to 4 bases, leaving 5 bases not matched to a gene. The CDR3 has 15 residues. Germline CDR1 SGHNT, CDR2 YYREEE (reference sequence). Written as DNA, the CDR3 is TGTGCCAGCAGCTTGAGCGGGAGCAGGTCAGATACGCAGTATTTT. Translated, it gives CASSLSGSRSDTQYF.

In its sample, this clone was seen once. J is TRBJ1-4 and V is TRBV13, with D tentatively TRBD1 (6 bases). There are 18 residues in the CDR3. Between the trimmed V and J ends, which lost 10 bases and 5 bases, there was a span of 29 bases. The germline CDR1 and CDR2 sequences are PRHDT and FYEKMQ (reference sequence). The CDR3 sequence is CATTSLRAGVLSNEKLFF. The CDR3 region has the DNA TGTGCCACCACTTCGCTTCGGGCAGGGGTATTGTCGAATGAAAAACTGTTTTTT.

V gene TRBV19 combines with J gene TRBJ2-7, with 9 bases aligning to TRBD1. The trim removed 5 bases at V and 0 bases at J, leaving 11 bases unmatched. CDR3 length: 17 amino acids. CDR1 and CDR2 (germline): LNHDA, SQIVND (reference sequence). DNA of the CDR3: TGTGCCAGTAGTCGTTCCACCGGGACAGGGAGCTCCTACGAGCAGTACTTC. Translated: CASSRSTGTGSSYEQYF.

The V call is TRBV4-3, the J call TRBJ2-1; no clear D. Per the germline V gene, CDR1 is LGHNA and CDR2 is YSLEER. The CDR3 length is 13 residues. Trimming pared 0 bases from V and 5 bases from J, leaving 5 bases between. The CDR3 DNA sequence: TGCGCCAGCAGCCAAGATCCGAACAATGAGCAGTTCTTC. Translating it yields CASSQDPNNEQFF.

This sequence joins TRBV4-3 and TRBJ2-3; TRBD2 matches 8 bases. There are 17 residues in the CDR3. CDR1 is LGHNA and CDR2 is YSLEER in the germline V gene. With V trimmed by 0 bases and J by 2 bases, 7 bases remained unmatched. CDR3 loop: CASSQDMTGGFTDTQYF. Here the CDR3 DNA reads TGCGCCAGCAGCCAAGATATGACGGGAGGGTTCACAGATACGCAGTATTTT.

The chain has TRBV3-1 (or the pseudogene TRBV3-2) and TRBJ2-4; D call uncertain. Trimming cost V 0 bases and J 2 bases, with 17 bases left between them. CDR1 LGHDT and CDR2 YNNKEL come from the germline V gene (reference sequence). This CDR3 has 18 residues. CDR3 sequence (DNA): TGTGCCAGCAGCCAAGAAATCTTGTCAGTTGGTCCCAAAAACATTCAGTACTTC. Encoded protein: CASSQEILSVGPKNIQYF.

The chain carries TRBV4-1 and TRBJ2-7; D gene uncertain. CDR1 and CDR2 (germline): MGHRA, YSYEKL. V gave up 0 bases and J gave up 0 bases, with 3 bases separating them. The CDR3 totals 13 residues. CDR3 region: CASSQDVSYEQYF. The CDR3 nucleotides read TGCGCCAGCAGCCAAGATGTCTCCTACGAGCAGTACTTC.

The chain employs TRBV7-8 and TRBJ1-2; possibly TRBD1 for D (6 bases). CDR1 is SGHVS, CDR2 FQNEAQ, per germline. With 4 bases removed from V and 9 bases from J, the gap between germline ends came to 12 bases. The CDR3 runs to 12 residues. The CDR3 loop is CASSSDSLSYTF. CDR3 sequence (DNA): TGTGCCAGCAGCTCGGACAGCTTAAGCTACACCTTC.